The clone carrying this TCR beta chain came up once. Its antigen is still unknown. This record belongs to a study of cytomegalovirus exposure and HLA in healthy donors. Points from the study as a whole: In a later analysis, TCR association rates varied by HLA locus: DRB1 most, HLA-C fewest.

The CDR3 consists of 15 residues. Germline assignment: CDR1 MNHEY and CDR2 SVGAGI. J lost 8 bases, V lost 6 bases, and 11 bases had no gene match. PCR was performed using 60 Vbeta and 13 Jbeta primers. Repertoires were generated with immunoSEQ multiplex PCR, while TCRdb's copy carries only in-frame clones and drops some. The sample shows approximately 170,000 clones, roughly 79% of them seen only once. Sample: PBMCs. The chain has TRBV6-5 and TRBJ2-2; 8 bases are shared with TRBD2. The clonotype originates from a woman aged 30 to 39 in good health and CMV-seropositive. CDR3 in amino acids: CASSRRGGRSGELFF. DNA of the CDR3: TGTGCCAGCAGCAGACGCGGGGGGCGGTCAGGGGAGCTGTTTTTT.